The sequence of this TCR beta chain was determined in a study of blood T cell repertoires in COVID-19. On the study more broadly: Specimens from acute and convalescent COVID-19 originated in the United States, Italy and Spain.

With V trimmed by 6 bases and J by 7 bases, 8 bases remained unmatched. The CDR3 runs to 14 residues. Germline V gene lookup returns CDR1 MNHEY and CDR2 SVGAGI. As handled by the study authors: Amplifying reference gene primers gave estimates of nucleated cell counts. Measured with immunoSEQ multiplex PCR; TCRdb has only the in-frame clones, and not every one. That table furnishes V, J and clone size, whereas the DNA furnished D and trimming. The sample has 150,000 to 200,000 clones; around 90% are singletons. This rearrangement joins TRBV6-5 to TRBJ2-7; 11 nucleotides agree with TRBD1. The source is a man aged 18-30 years with COVID-19, enrolled during active disease. The sequenced material came from peripheral blood. In DNA form, the CDR3 reads TGTGCCAGCAGCCCGGACAGGGGGCGATGGGAGCAGTACTTC. Translation gives CASSPDRGRWEQYF.